This T cell receptor (beta chain) comes out of a study of patients and donors after allogeneic stem cell transplantation. Germline V gene sequence: CDR1 LGHDT, CDR2 YNNKEL (reference sequence). The CDR3 totals 12 residues. V was shortened by 0 bases and J by 14 bases, with 8 bases between the two germline ends. TCRdb processed the RT-PCR reads anew with MiXCR; each CDR3 protein has one entry. The table records about a million distinct CDR3 sequences, more than 15% of them present only once. Source material: blood, either unsorted or a sorted T cell fraction (not recorded which). The rearrangement joins TRBV3-1 to TRBJ1-6; D call uncertain. The clonotype originates from a human donor who was either an allogeneic HSCT recipient or a stem cell or donor lymphocyte infusion donor (not recorded which). It is not recorded whose cells these are; they may come from a transplant donor. DNA for the CDR3: TGTGCCAGCAGCCAAGATGACGCGGCCCTCCACTTT. This sequence encodes CASSQDDAALHF.